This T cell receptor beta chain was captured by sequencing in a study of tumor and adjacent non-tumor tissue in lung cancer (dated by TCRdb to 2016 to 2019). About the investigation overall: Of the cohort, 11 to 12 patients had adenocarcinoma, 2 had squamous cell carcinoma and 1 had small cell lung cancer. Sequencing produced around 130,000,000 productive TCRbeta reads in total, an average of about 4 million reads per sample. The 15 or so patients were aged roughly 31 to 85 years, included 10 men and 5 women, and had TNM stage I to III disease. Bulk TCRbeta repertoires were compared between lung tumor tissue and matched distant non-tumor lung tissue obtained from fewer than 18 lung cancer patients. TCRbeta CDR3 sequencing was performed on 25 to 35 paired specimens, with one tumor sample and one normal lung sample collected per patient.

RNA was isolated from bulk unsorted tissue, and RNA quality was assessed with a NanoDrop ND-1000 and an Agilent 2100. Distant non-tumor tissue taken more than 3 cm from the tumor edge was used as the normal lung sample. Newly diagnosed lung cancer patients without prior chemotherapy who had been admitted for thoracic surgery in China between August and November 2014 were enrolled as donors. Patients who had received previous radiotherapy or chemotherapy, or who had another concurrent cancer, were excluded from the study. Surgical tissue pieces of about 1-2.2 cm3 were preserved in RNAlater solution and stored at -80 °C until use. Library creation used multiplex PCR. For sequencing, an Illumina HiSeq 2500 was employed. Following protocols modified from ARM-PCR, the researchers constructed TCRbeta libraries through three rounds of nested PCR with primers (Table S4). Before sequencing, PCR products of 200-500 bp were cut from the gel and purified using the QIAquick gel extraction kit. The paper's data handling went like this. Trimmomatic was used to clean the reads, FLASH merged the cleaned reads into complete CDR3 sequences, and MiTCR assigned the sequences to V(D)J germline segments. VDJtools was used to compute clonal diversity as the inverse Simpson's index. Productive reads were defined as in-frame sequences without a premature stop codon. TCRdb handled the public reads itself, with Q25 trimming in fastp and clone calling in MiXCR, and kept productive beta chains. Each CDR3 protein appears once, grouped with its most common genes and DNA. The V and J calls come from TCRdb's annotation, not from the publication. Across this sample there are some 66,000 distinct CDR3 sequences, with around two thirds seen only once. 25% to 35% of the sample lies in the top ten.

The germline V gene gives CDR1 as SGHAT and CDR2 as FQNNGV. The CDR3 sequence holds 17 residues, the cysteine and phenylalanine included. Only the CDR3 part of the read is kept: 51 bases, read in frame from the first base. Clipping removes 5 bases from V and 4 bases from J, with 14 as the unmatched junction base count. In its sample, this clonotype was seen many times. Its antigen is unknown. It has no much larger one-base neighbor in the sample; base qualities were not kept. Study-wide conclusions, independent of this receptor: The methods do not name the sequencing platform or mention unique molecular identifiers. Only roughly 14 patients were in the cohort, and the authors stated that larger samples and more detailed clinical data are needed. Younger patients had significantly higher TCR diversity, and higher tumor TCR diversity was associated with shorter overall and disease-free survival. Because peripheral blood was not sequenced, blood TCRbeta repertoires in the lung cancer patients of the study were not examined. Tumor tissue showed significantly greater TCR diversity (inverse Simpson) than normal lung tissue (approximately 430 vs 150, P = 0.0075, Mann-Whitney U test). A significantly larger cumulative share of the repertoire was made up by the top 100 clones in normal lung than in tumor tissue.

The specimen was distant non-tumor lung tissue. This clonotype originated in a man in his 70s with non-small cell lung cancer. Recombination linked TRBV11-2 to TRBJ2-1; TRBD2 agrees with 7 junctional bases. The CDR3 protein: CASSRPLSGDHYNEQFF. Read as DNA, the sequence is TGTGCCAGCAGCCGACCCTTGAGCGGGGACCATTACAATGAGCAGTTCTTC.